Listed here is a single T cell receptor beta chain. Its target is unknown. The identical CDR3 is also encoded by other nucleotide sequences in the sample. The data originate from a study of cytomegalovirus exposure and HLA in healthy donors. Study findings and constraints: What a later analysis showed was that several of the most significant clusters appeared linked to common viral pathogens.

Amplification used 60 Vbeta primers and 13 Jbeta primers. TCRdb keeps only in-frame clones here, not all; method: immunoSEQ multiplex PCR. Seen here are some 240,000 clones, about nine tenths observed once, and the top ten hold about 1.5%. The CDR3 extends over 14 amino acids. V shed 3 bases and J 6 bases; nucleotides not matched to a gene: 2. Germline CDR1 and CDR2: SGHNT and YENEEA. The sequenced sample was PBMCs. This sequence originates from a girl aged 2 to 10 in good health and CMV-seronegative. J is TRBJ2-2 and V is TRBV11-3; 9 bases match TRBD2. The CDR3 region has the DNA TGTGCCAGCAGCTTTGCGGGAGGGCCCGGGGAGCTGTTTTTT. It yields the protein CASSFAGGPGELFF.